What follows are 9 T cell receptor beta chains derived from one specimen sequenced in a study of PD-1 blockade in mismatch repair-deficient tumors. Assay: immunoSEQ multiplex PCR; the TCRdb copy retains only in-frame clones and omits some. The table lists about 38,000 clones, roughly 80% of them singletons. Sequenced material: peripheral blood, taken 4 weeks after starting pembrolizumab. These receptors were collected from an adult with mismatch repair-deficient cancer.

The genes are TRBV13 and TRBJ2-3; a possible D gene is TRBD2 (6 bases). V was pared by 6 bases and J by 2 bases, with 15 bases between. Per germline, CDR1 PRHDT and CDR2 FYEKMQ (reference sequence). The CDR3 loop spans 15 amino acids. The CDR3 nucleotides are TGTGCCAGCAGTTCCCGGGACTTTCACACAGATACGCAGTATTTT. This sequence encodes CASSSRDFHTDTQYF.

J is TRBJ1-2 and V is TRBV6-6; D gene ambiguous. CDR1 is MNHNY, CDR2 SVGAGI, per germline (reference sequence). Trimming shortened V by 5 bases and J by 5 bases, and 15 bases separated the two germline ends. The CDR3 contains 14 residues. The CDR3 region has the DNA TGTGCCAGCAGTCCACAGCCCAATCATTATGGCTACACCTTC. Protein sequence: CASSPQPNHYGYTF.

The chain links TRBV13 to TRBJ2-7; TRBD2 aligns across 8 bases. The CDR3 sequence is 13 residues long. The junction had 4 bases not matched to a gene; V was cut back by 4 bases and J by 5 bases. The germline CDR1 and CDR2 sequences are PRHDT and FYEKMQ (reference sequence). The CDR3 protein is CASSSGLADEQYF. CDR3 coding DNA: TGTGCCAGCAGCTCAGGACTAGCCGACGAGCAGTACTTC.

The chain employs TRBV7-2 and TRBJ2-1; tentative D call: TRBD1 (6 bases). The CDR3 extends over 14 amino acids. Germline CDR1 and CDR2: SGHTA and FQGNSA. Trimming took 1 base from V and 5 from J, leaving 9 bases between them. The CDR3 sequence: CASSLVHRDNEQFF. CDR3 in DNA: TGTGCCAGCAGCTTAGTCCACAGGGACAATGAGCAGTTCTTC.

V gene TRBV7-6 combines with J gene TRBJ2-3; 7 nucleotides align to TRBD2. CDR3 length: 15 amino acids. From germline, CDR1 is SGHVS and CDR2 FNYEAQ. V lost 1 base and J lost 5; bases outside the gene matches: 6. This chain's CDR3 is CASSLEGGLQDTQYF. The CDR3, as DNA: TGTGCCAGCAGCTTAGAGGGAGGGCTTCAAGATACGCAGTATTTT.

The chain joins TRBV5-6 to TRBJ2-7, with D possibly TRBD1 on 7 matching bases. The CDR3 covers 13 residues. With 4 bases removed from V and 6 bases from J, the gap between germline ends came to 14 bases. Germline V gene sequence: CDR1 SGHDT, CDR2 YYEEEE. Here the CDR3 reads CASSRRQGGEQYF. The CDR3 bases are TGTGCCAGCAGCCGCCGACAGGGAGGCGAGCAGTACTTC.

The gene calls are TRBV28 and TRBJ1-2; 7 bases agree with TRBD1. The V gene's germline CDR1 is MDHEN and CDR2 SYDVKM. The CDR3 is made up of 14 amino acids. J gave up 6 bases and V 1 base, and 5 bases lay outside the gene matches. As DNA, the CDR3 is TGTGCCAGCAGTTTATTTAGACAGGGCGATGGCTACACCTTC. This codes for CASSLFRQGDGYTF.

V usage is TRBV5-4 and J usage is TRBJ2-3; D not certain. Germline V gives CDR1 SGHNT, CDR2 YYREEE (reference sequence). Trimming stripped 2 bases from V and 9 bases from J, with 19 bases between. This CDR3 is built from 15 residues. The CDR3 nucleotides are TGTGCCAGCAGCTTTGGGTGGGAACCCGGAGAAACGCAGTATTTT. The encoded protein is CASSFGWEPGETQYF.

The chain carries TRBV21-1 and TRBJ2-5; the tabulated D call, TRBD1, remains unverified against the DNA. TRBV21-1 is a pseudogene locus. The CDR3 sequence is 15 residues long. The CDR3 reads CASSTRQGRGETQYF. CDR3 coding DNA: TGTGCCAGCAGCACAAGACAGGGGAGAGGGGAGACCCAGTACTTC.